This T cell receptor beta chain was obtained from a study of human T cells and chemical hapten exposure. TCRdb redid the calling of the RACE reads with MiXCR, one entry per CDR3 protein. The data contain some 400,000 distinct CDR3 sequences, approximately 5.1% of them seen just once; the ten biggest clones take up around 2.6%. With V trimmed by 5 bases and J by 7 bases, 11 bases remained unmatched. The CDR3 runs 15 residues. CDR1 is SGHAT and CDR2 is FQNNGV in the germline V gene. This clonotype has ten or more counts. The time point here: pre-sensitization, week 0. Treatment meaning: therapeutic diphenylcyclopropenone sensitization with weekly scalp DPC.

The rearrangement links TRBV11-2 to TRBJ2-5, with 9 bases that match TRBD1. Material: whole blood, obtained in connection with sensitization to the hapten diphenylcyclopropenone (DPC). The TCR originated in a woman in her 50s with alopecia areata. Some clones in this sample may be carry-over from other donors' samples. CDR3 in amino acids: CASSAQTGGEVTQYF. The CDR3, as DNA: TGTGCCAGCAGCGCCCAGACAGGGGGAGAGGTGACCCAGTACTTC.